This TCR beta chain was sequenced in a study of monozygotic twins with inflammatory bowel disease. Study-level results: Repertoire similarity did not differ between concordant and discordant twins, possibly owing to limited power.

The length of the CDR3 is 16 residues. CDR1 and CDR2 (germline): SGHRS, YFSETQ. Concerning this clonotype: Its target is unknown.

For each CDR3 protein, TCRdb gives one entry from its re-call of the 5' RACE reads, without DNA. This repertoire includes roughly 100,000 distinct CDR3 sequences. The sequence was obtained from a human donor with ulcerative colitis or Crohn's disease, or a healthy co-twin of an affected twin (not recorded which). This chain joins TRBV5-1 and TRBJ1-4; lacking DNA, the TRBD1 call made by TCRdb goes unchecked. Sequenced: blood. CDR3 sequence reads: CASSYGTGITNEKLFF.